This TCR beta chain comes out of a study of T cells after yellow fever vaccination (dated by TCRdb to the late 2010s). About the study as a whole: Libraries from fractions with low cell numbers were prepared with the SMART-Seq v4 Ultra Low Input RNA kit. Bulk TCR alpha and beta repertoires were sequenced longitudinally to track T-cell clones before and after primary and booster YFV17D yellow fever vaccination. Two healthy male donors made up the cohort, one aged 18 to 30 years and the other aged 30 to 40 years. Blood was collected at multiple timepoints before and after primary and secondary immunization, and bulk PBMC replicates and cell subsets were isolated. Study-level results and caveats: A small fraction of clonotypes appeared in both the CD4 and CD8 compartments, likely as a result of convergent recombination. After the booster, most clones that had expanded after primary vaccination were detected again (around 95% of CD4 and around nine tenths of CD8), suggesting broad maintenance of memory. Only a couple of donors were included in the study, so the extent to which the findings can be generalized is limited. Computational filtering was needed because FACS-sorted repertoires could contain abundant contaminating clonotypes from the bulk population. Compared with the primary T-cell response, the secondary T-cell response was weaker but faster, peaking on day 5 rather than day 15.

Synthesis of TCR cDNA relied on 5'RACE template switching, a step that introduced a universal primer site along with unique molecular identifiers. Priming of cDNA synthesis was performed from both the TCR alpha and TCR beta constant segments. Two PCR steps were used to amplify libraries, with sample barcodes and sequencing adapters being added in the second step. Libraries were sequenced on Illumina HiSeq 2500 (2x100 bp) or NovaSeq (2x150 bp). Under the source paper's analysis protocol: Demultiplexing of reads and collapsing into UMI consensus sequences were performed with MIGEC, and V(D)J alignment was carried out with MiXCR. Using edgeR on replicate PBMC samples, clonotypes were called vaccine-responding if FDR was below 0.01 and the log2 fold change was above 5 up to day 15. Bulk clonotypes were assigned CD4 or CD8 identity according to which sequenced CD4 or CD8 repertoire held them at higher abundance. The public reads were reprocessed in TCRdb via fastp at Q25 and MiXCR, keeping in-frame beta chains. Rows matching on CDR3 protein sequence are summarized as one entry with the most common DNA and genes. The V and J calls come from TCRdb's annotation, not from the publication. This sample is represented by approximately 300,000 distinct CDR3 sequences; 8% to 10% of them were singletons. The ten largest clones add up to roughly 17% of the sample.

In its sample, this clonotype was seen a few times. Its target antigen remains unknown. Per-base quality was not reported, and no clone a single base away is much larger than it. The treatment or condition label, read with the paper, signifies: live attenuated yellow fever vaccine strain. At each blood-draw timepoint, two biological replicates of bulk PBMCs were obtained. A standard Ficoll-Paque protocol was used to isolate PBMCs from peripheral blood. TriZol was used to extract RNA from bulk PBMCs, from CD4 and CD8 fractions, and from dextramer-positive and dextramer-negative fractions. V has 3 bases trimmed and J has 1 base trimmed; junction bases matching no gene number 4. The CDR3 covers 15 residues, taking in both the cysteine and the phenylalanine. CDR3 DNA only is kept here, 45 bases in frame from base 1. The CDR1 and CDR2 encoded by the germline V gene are SGHVS and FQNEAQ.

The chain is encoded by TRBV7-8 joined to TRBJ2-3; 7 middle bases align to TRBD2. Sequences were derived from PBMCs, sampled on the day of the first yellow fever vaccination. This receptor was identified in a man aged 18 to 30 who received the YFV17D yellow fever vaccine. The DNA is as follows: TGTGCCAGCAGCTTCCGGGACTACCGCACAGATACGCAGTATTTT. It encodes CASSFRDYRTDTQYF. When the CDR3 is completed using the reference TRBV7-8 and TRBJ2-3 genes on either side, the full variable domain is GAGVSQSPRYKVAKRGQDVALRCDPISGHVSLFWYQQALGQGPEFLTYFQNEAQLDKSGLPSDRFFAERPEGSVSTLKIQRTQQEDSAVYLCASSFRDYRTDTQYFGPGTRLTVL.